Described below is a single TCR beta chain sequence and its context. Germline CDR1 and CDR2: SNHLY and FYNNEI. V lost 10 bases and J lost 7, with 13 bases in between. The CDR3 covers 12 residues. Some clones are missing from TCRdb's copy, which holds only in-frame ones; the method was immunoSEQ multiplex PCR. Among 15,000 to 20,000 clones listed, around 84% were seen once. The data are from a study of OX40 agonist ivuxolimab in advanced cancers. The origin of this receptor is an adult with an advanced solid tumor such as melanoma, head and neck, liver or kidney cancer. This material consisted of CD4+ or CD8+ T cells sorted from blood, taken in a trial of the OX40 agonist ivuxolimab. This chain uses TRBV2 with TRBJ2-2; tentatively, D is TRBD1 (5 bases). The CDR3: CAKNQGIGELFF. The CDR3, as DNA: TGTGCCAAGAACCAGGGAATCGGGGAGCTGTTTTTT.